The 30 T cell receptor beta chains below come from one sample, sequenced in a study of identical twins. From the 5' RACE reads, TCRdb called clonotypes with MiXCR, one entry per CDR3 protein. The sample lists some 660,000 distinct CDR3 sequences, 8.6% occurring once. The same specimen was also included in a second study, on yellow fever vaccine responses in identical twins.

Sequenced: PBMCs. The receptors shown here come from a woman younger than 30 in good health.

This clonotype appeared many times. J is TRBJ2-3 and V is TRBV12-3 or TRBV12-4; TRBD1 matches 8 bases. Germline trimming cut 2 bases from V and 1 base from J; bases unmatched to any gene: 2. The CDR3 loop spans 15 amino acids. The CDR3 region has the DNA TGTGCCAGCAGTTTACCGGACAGGGGCACAGATACGCAGTATTTT. Translating it yields CASSLPDRGTDTQYF.

The J gene is TRBJ2-7, the V gene TRBV28; TRBD2 might be the D (5 bases). This CDR3 has 14 amino acids. V lost 5 bases and J 5 bases, leaving 16 bases between the germline ends. Germline V gives CDR1 MDHEN, CDR2 SYDVKM. CDR3 nucleotide sequence: TGTGCCAGCAGTCGCCCGAGGTCCGGGAACGAGCAGTACTTC. It is translated as CASSRPRSGNEQYF. The entire variable domain, with the rest obtained from reference TRBV28 and TRBJ2-7, is as follows: DVKVTQSSRYLVKRTGEKVFLECVQDMDHENMFWYRQDPGLGLRLIYFSYDVKMKEKGDIPEGYSVSREKKERFSLILESASTNQTSMYLCASSRPRSGNEQYFGPGTRLTVT.

This clonotype appeared many times. The chain recombines TRBV28 with TRBJ1-5; no reliable D call. This CDR3 comprises 11 residues. V gave up 3 bases and J gave up 5 bases, with 2 bases separating them. The germline CDR1 and CDR2 sequences are MDHEN and SYDVKM. The CDR3 protein is CASSFDQPQHF. The CDR3 nucleotides are TGTGCCAGCAGTTTCGATCAGCCCCAGCATTTT.

Many counts were recorded for this clonotype. The V call is TRBV3-1, the J call TRBJ2-7; TRBD1 might be the D (6 bases). V gave up 6 bases and J gave up 0 bases, with 9 bases separating them. The germline V gene has CDR1 LGHDT and CDR2 YNNKEL (reference sequence). The CDR3 sequence is 13 residues long. The CDR3 loop is CASRVGGSYEQYF. In DNA, the CDR3 is TGTGCCAGCAGAGTAGGGGGCTCCTACGAGCAGTACTTC.

This rearrangement joins TRBV7-9 to TRBJ1-6; 9 nucleotides align to TRBD1. In germline, CDR1 is SEHNR, CDR2 FQNEAQ (reference sequence). This CDR3 region has 15 residues. The V and J ends lost 5 bases and 10 bases, in that order; junction bases with no gene match: 9. CDR3 sequence: CASSPGTGRRSPLHF. CDR3 sequence (DNA): TGTGCCAGCAGCCCCGGGACAGGGCGACGGTCACCCCTCCACTTT. Full variable domain (rest looked up from reference TRBV7-9 and TRBJ1-6): DTGVSQNPRHKITKRGQNVTFRCDPISEHNRLYWYRQTLGQGPEFLTYFQNEAQLEKSRLLSDRFSAERPKGSFSTLEIQRTEQGDSAMYLCASSPGTGRRSPLHFGNGTRLTVT.

This clonotype showed up many times. The J gene is TRBJ2-3, the V gene TRBV29-1; D gene unclear. The germline V gene has CDR1 SQVTM and CDR2 ANQGSEA. Trimming took 4 bases from V and 2 from J, leaving 13 bases between them. CDR3 length equals 14 residues. The CDR3 DNA reads TGCAGCGTTGCGTCTAAAACCCTCACAGATACGCAGTATTTT. It yields the protein CSVASKTLTDTQYF.

The sample holds a few counts of this clonotype. The chain couples TRBV7-9 to TRBJ2-1; unclear D gene. V lost 7 bases to trimming and J lost 5 bases, with 12 bases between them. CDR1 is SEHNR, CDR2 FQNEAQ, per germline (reference sequence). This CDR3 has 13 residues. CDR3 in DNA: TGTGCCAGCATGGCGGTAGGAGACAATGAGCAGTTCTTC. Amino acids: CASMAVGDNEQFF.

This chain joins TRBV7-2 and TRBJ2-1, with D perhaps TRBD2 (5 bases). Trimming pared 1 base from V and 15 bases from J, leaving 16 bases between. This CDR3 spans 13 amino acids. CDR1 SGHTA and CDR2 FQGNSA come from the germline V gene. The CDR3 region is CASSLEGLASTFF. DNA of the CDR3: TGTGCCAGCAGCTTAGAAGGTCTGGCTAGCACGTTCTTC.

This chain links TRBV12-3 or TRBV12-4 with TRBJ1-3, with D uncertain. Between the trimmed V and J ends, which lost 6 bases and 4 bases, there was a span of 13 bases. The CDR3 runs to 14 residues. CDR3 sequence (DNA): TGTGCCAGCAGCCGAACCGGACGAGGAAACACCATATATTTT. This sequence encodes CASSRTGRGNTIYF.

DNA of the CDR3: TGTGCCACCAGCGGAGCGGGAGTCGACAATGAGCAGTTCTTC. Protein product: CATSGAGVDNEQFF. The rearrangement uses TRBV28 and TRBJ2-1; 8 nucleotides agree with TRBD2. V trimming: 10 bases; J trimming: 5 bases; junction bases outside the gene matches: 10. This CDR3 comprises 14 residues. Per the germline V gene, CDR1 is MDHEN and CDR2 is SYDVKM.

The chain recombines TRBV9 with TRBJ2-1, with D unresolved. The CDR3 is 15 amino acids. Per germline, CDR1 SGDLS and CDR2 YYNGEE. The V end lost 0 bases, the J end lost 8 bases, and 15 bases lay between the germline ends. The CDR3: CASSVDGRLVDEQFF. The CDR3 DNA follows: TGTGCCAGCAGCGTAGACGGGCGCCTAGTCGATGAGCAGTTCTTC.

The V call is TRBV2, the J call TRBJ2-7; D ambiguous. Germline V gene data show CDR1 as SNHLY and CDR2 as FYNNEI. Trimming cost V 6 bases and J 0 bases, with 18 bases left between them. The CDR3 loop spans 16 amino acids. The CDR3 here is CASSHQTVAISYEQYF. The CDR3 nucleotides are TGTGCCAGCAGCCACCAAACGGTAGCCATCTCCTACGAGCAGTACTTC.

This clonotype was seen many times. The rearrangement links TRBV7-8 to TRBJ1-5, with 8 bases lining up with TRBD1. The germline gives CDR1 SGHVS, CDR2 FQNEAQ. The CDR3 totals 16 residues. The junction had 8 bases not matched to a gene; V was cut back by 3 bases and J by 4 bases. This chain's CDR3 is CASSFGQGRGNQPQHF. CDR3 coding DNA: TGTGCCAGCAGCTTCGGACAGGGTAGAGGAAATCAGCCCCAGCATTTT.

This clonotype has just a few counts. The chain uses TRBV28 and TRBJ1-1, with a tentative D call TRBD1 (5 bases). Germline lookup yields CDR1 MDHEN and CDR2 SYDVKM. The CDR3 runs to 13 residues. V lost 10 bases and J lost 0, with 12 bases in between. The CDR3 DNA reads TGTGCCACGACAGTTCACATGAACACTGAAGCTTTCTTT. Protein: CATTVHMNTEAFF.

The sample holds many counts of this clonotype. The genes are TRBV20-1 and TRBJ2-7, with D unclear. Trimming stripped 1 base from V and 2 bases from J, with 9 bases between. CDR3 size: 13 residues. Germline V lookup: CDR1 DFQATT, CDR2 SNEGSKA (reference sequence). The CDR3 sequence is CSARGSETYEQYF. DNA for the CDR3: TGCAGTGCTAGAGGTTCAGAGACCTACGAGCAGTACTTC.

V is TRBV7-8 and J is TRBJ1-1; 10 bases line up with TRBD1. In germline, CDR1 is SGHVS, CDR2 FQNEAQ. Germline trimming cut 5 bases from V and 8 bases from J; bases unmatched to any gene: 5. This CDR3 region has 13 residues. The CDR3 spells CASSLRTGGEAFF. The CDR3 DNA reads as TGTGCCAGCAGCCTTCGGACAGGGGGAGAAGCTTTCTTT.

This chain joins TRBV6-1 and TRBJ2-6, with D uncertain. This CDR3 contains 17 residues. The ends were cut back, 1 base at V and 0 bases at J, with 10 bases in the middle. Germline V gives CDR1 MNHNS, CDR2 SASEGT. The chain's CDR3 is CASSEGSLHSGANVLTF. The CDR3 nucleotides are TGTGCCAGCAGTGAAGGCAGCCTCCACTCTGGGGCCAACGTCCTGACTTTC.

The table lists this clonotype with many counts. The J gene is TRBJ2-7, the V gene TRBV12-3 or TRBV12-4; D unresolved. This CDR3 is built from 14 residues. Trimming shortened V by 5 bases and J by 0 bases, and 11 bases separated the two germline ends. For the CDR3, the DNA is TGTGCCAGCAGTCTTCACTGGAGCTCCTACGAGCAGTACTTC. Encoded protein: CASSLHWSSYEQYF.

This clonotype has more than one count but fewer than ten. V usage is TRBV6-2 or TRBV6-3 and J usage is TRBJ2-2; 7 nucleotides align to TRBD2. The CDR3 is 14 amino acids. Per germline, CDR1 MNHEY and CDR2 SVGEGT. With V trimmed by 6 bases and J by 4 bases, 5 bases remained unmatched. The CDR3, as DNA: TGTGCCAGCAGCGTACTAGCGACCACCGGGGAGCTGTTTTTT. This codes for CASSVLATTGELFF.

This clonotype was seen many times. This chain links TRBV25-1 with TRBJ1-5, with D possibly being TRBD1 (5 bases). Germline V gene lookup returns CDR1 MGHDK and CDR2 SYGVNS. This CDR3 region has 15 residues. V was cut by 4 bases and J by 5 bases, with 15 bases left in between. CDR3 amino acids: CASSALGGTHQPQHF. CDR3 coding DNA: TGTGCCAGCAGTGCATTGGGGGGTACTCATCAGCCCCAGCATTTT.

The chain is built from TRBV10-3 and TRBJ2-5; the match to TRBD2 covers 7 bases. The CDR3 has 13 residues. Germline V CDR1 and CDR2: ENHRY, SYGVKD. V gave up 4 bases and J gave up 2 bases; unmatched junction bases: 1. Here the CDR3 reads CAISGGGQETQYF. CDR3 in DNA: TGTGCCATCAGTGGGGGGGGGCAAGAGACCCAGTACTTC.

In this sample, this clonotype turned up a few times. J is TRBJ2-5 and V is TRBV7-6; 8 positions match TRBD1. There are 18 residues in the CDR3. The V and J ends lost 3 bases and 3 bases, in that order; junction bases with no gene match: 15. The germline CDR1 and CDR2 sequences are SGHVS and FNYEAQ. CDR3 sequence: CASSLTRTGAGGKETQYF. The CDR3 DNA reads as TGTGCCAGCAGCTTGACCCGTACCGGGGCAGGGGGCAAAGAGACCCAGTACTTC.

This clonotype was detected a few times. The CDR3 reads CASSLQGIGGYTF. Written as DNA, the CDR3 is TGTGCCAGCAGTCTACAGGGGATCGGGGGCTACACCTTC. This chain links TRBV6-2 or TRBV6-3 with TRBJ1-2; 7 bases fit TRBD1. Per germline, CDR1 MNHEY and CDR2 SVGEGT. V gave up 5 bases and J gave up 8 bases; unmatched junction bases: 8. There are 13 residues in the CDR3.

This clonotype was found a few times. V usage is TRBV20-1 and J usage is TRBJ2-1; unclear D gene. V dropped 6 bases and J dropped 9 bases, with 21 bases sitting between them. Germline V gives CDR1 DFQATT, CDR2 SNEGSKA (reference sequence). The length of the CDR3 is 14 residues. CDR3 in DNA: TGCAGTGCCCCAGACGCTGTTTTGTTAGGTGAGCAGTTCTTC. The encoded protein is CSAPDAVLLGEQFF.

The chain uses TRBV20-1 and TRBJ2-3; 7 bases are shared with TRBD2. Germline-derived CDR1 and CDR2 are DFQATT and SNEGSKA (reference sequence). The CDR3 length is 16 residues. With 3 bases clipped from V and 2 bases from J, the junction kept 11 bases outside the gene matches. The CDR3 protein is CSASGPSGLSTDTQYF. In DNA, the CDR3 is TGCAGTGCTAGTGGGCCTAGCGGACTCTCCACAGATACGCAGTATTTT.

This clonotype was recorded a few times. The chain couples TRBV12-3 or TRBV12-4 to TRBJ2-6; D not resolved. There are 12 residues in the CDR3. Trimming cost V 4 bases and J 5 bases, with 3 bases left between them. The CDR3 reads CASSSWANVLTF. The CDR3, as DNA: TGTGCCAGCAGTTCTTGGGCCAACGTCCTGACTTTC.

The sample holds many counts of this clonotype. This rearrangement joins TRBV12-3 or TRBV12-4 to TRBJ1-5, with D uncertain. The V and J ends lost 6 bases and 0 bases respectively, with 6 bases between them. This CDR3 is built from 13 residues. The DNA for the CDR3 is TGTGCCAGCAGGACTAATAGCAATCAGCCCCAGCATTTT. Protein: CASRTNSNQPQHF.

This clonotype was found many times. J is TRBJ1-1 and V is TRBV5-1, with 7 bases fitting TRBD1. Losses at the gene ends were 3 bases for V and 8 bases for J; bases not matched to a gene: 10. Germline CDR1 and CDR2: SGHRS and YFSETQ. This CDR3 is built from 14 residues. CDR3 protein: CASSWGRQGEEAFF. Here the CDR3 DNA reads TGCGCCAGCAGCTGGGGAAGACAGGGCGAGGAAGCTTTCTTT.

V usage is TRBV9 and J usage is TRBJ2-3; perhaps TRBD1 as D (6 bases). This CDR3 region has 17 residues. CDR1 and CDR2 (germline): SGDLS, YYNGEE. Trimming took 0 bases from V and 2 from J, leaving 16 bases between them. CDR3 protein: CASSVAARTAHTDTQYF. The CDR3 coding sequence is TGTGCCAGCAGCGTAGCTGCGAGGACAGCTCACACAGATACGCAGTATTTT.

J is TRBJ2-7 and V is TRBV2; perhaps TRBD2 as D (6 bases). V was pared by 7 bases and J by 0 bases, with 13 bases between. The CDR3 spans 14 residues. Germline values: CDR1 SNHLY, CDR2 FYNNEI. The CDR3, as DNA: TGTGCCAGCATTCGGGAGTCCACCTCCTACGAGCAGTACTTC. Its protein is CASIRESTSYEQYF.